These 26 T cell receptor beta chains originate from one sample sequenced in a study of T cells in Graves' hyperthyroidism and ophthalmopathy. Amplified TCR beta CDR3 regions derived from RNA transcripts. Initially, a first-round RT-PCR of the TCR CDR3 employed the HTBI primer set. TCRdb re-called the multiplex PCR reads through MiXCR, storing one row per CDR3 protein. The sample includes 300,000 to 450,000 distinct CDR3 sequences, roughly 25% of them seen just once. Material: blood. The receptors here all came from a middle-aged man with Graves' hyperthyroidism.

This chain connects TRBV11-2 to TRBJ2-7, with 11 bases lining up with TRBD2. Germline trimming cut 2 bases from V and 4 bases from J; bases unmatched to any gene: 7. There are 16 residues in the CDR3. CDR1 is SGHAT, CDR2 FQNNGV, per germline. The CDR3 DNA follows: TGTGCCAGCAGCTTAAGGCTAGCGGGAGGATCTTACGAGCAGTACTTC. Its translation: CASSLRLAGGSYEQYF. Variable domain in full (rest from reference TRBV11-2 and TRBJ2-7): EAGVAQSPRYKIIEKRQSVAFWCNPISGHATLYWYQQILGQGPKLLIQFQNNGVVDDSQLPKDRFSAERLKGVDSTLKIQPAKLEDSAVYLCASSLRLAGGSYEQYFGPGTRLTVT.

The V gene is TRBV20-1, the J gene TRBJ2-5; D is ambiguous. Germline V gives CDR1 DFQATT, CDR2 SNEGSKA (reference sequence). The ends were cut back, 2 bases at V and 3 bases at J, with 19 bases in the middle. This CDR3 contains 16 residues. The CDR3 DNA follows: TGCAGTGCTAGACCATTCGTAAAACTATCGGAAGAGACCCAGTACTTC. Translating it yields CSARPFVKLSEETQYF.

The chain links TRBV11-2 to TRBJ2-5; the D is unclear. This CDR3 comprises 14 residues. Trimming left V 5 bases short and J 2 bases short, with 12 bases between. Germline loops: CDR1 SGHAT, CDR2 FQNNGV. The CDR3 nucleotides read TGTGCCAGCAGCCCAAGGACGTCTCAAGAGACCCAGTACTTC. The encoded protein is CASSPRTSQETQYF.

The chain couples TRBV12-3 or TRBV12-4 to TRBJ2-7; possibly TRBD1 for D (7 bases). Trimming stripped 7 bases from V and 0 bases from J, with 25 bases between. The CDR3 loop spans 18 amino acids. CDR3 sequence: CASTPGGPTGFGSYEQYF. CDR3 nucleotide sequence: TGTGCCAGCACCCCCGGGGGCCCGACAGGGTTCGGCTCCTACGAGCAGTACTTC.

This clonotype was seen at least ten times. The rearrangement joins TRBV18 to TRBJ2-3; unclear D gene. Germline assignment: CDR1 KGHSH and CDR2 LQKENI. This CDR3 has 13 residues. V was pared by 6 bases and J by 2 bases, with 9 bases between. The CDR3 sequence: CASSPGFTDTQYF. The CDR3, as DNA: TGTGCCAGCTCCCCCGGGTTCACAGATACGCAGTATTTT.

This rearrangement joins TRBV12-3 or TRBV12-4 to TRBJ2-2, with D possibly being TRBD1 or TRBD2 (5 bases each). The CDR3 totals 15 residues. With 8 bases removed from V and 7 bases from J, the gap between germline ends came to 20 bases. This CDR3 is CASDSGTALSGELFF. The CDR3 DNA sequence: TGTGCCAGCGACTCCGGGACCGCCCTGAGCGGGGAGCTGTTTTTT.

This clonotype was detected ten times or more. V usage is TRBV3-1 and J usage is TRBJ2-1; 7 positions agree with TRBD2. The V segment lost 0 bases and the J segment 6 bases; nucleotides outside the gene matches: 14. Germline CDR1 is LGHDT and CDR2 is YNNKEL (reference sequence). The CDR3 is made up of 18 amino acids. The CDR3 DNA reads as TGTGCCAGCAGCCAAGATCTTGTCGGGAGGTTCGACGCCAATGAGCAGTTCTTC. Residues: CASSQDLVGRFDANEQFF.

The chain links TRBV12-3 or TRBV12-4 to TRBJ1-1; no clear D. The length of the CDR3 is 12 residues. The V gene lost 5 bases and the J gene lost 4 bases, with 8 bases spanning the gap. CDR3 nucleotides: TGTGCCAGCAGTGGTTGGGTCACTGAAGCTTTCTTT. Protein sequence: CASSGWVTEAFF.

This chain joins TRBV20-1 and TRBJ2-5; 8 bases agree with TRBD2. J was trimmed by 5 bases and V by 4 bases; bases with no gene match: 12. Germline CDR1 is DFQATT and CDR2 is SNEGSKA (reference sequence). CDR3 length: 15 amino acids. CDR3 protein: CSANRLAGSWETQYF. The DNA for the CDR3 is TGCAGTGCTAACAGGCTAGCGGGTAGCTGGGAGACCCAGTACTTC.

This clonotype was recorded once. The J gene is TRBJ2-6, the V gene TRBV29-1; D possibly uses TRBD1 or TRBD2 (5 bases each). Germline CDR1 reads SQVTM; CDR2 reads ANQGSEA. The V end lost 6 bases, the J end lost 0 bases, and 18 bases lay between the germline ends. This CDR3 spans 17 amino acids. CDR3 amino acids: CSVRGHPTISGANVLTF. The CDR3 DNA reads as TGCAGCGTCCGGGGCCACCCTACTATCTCTGGGGCCAACGTCCTGACTTTC. The whole variable domain, filled in from reference TRBV29-1 and TRBJ2-6, reads SAVISQKPSRDICQRGTSLTIQCQVDSQVTMMFWYRQQPGQSLTLIATANQGSEATYESGFVIDKFPISRPNLTFSTLTVSNMSPEDSSIYLCSVRGHPTISGANVLTFGAGSRLTVL.

V and J are TRBV19 and TRBJ1-1; TRBD1 might be the D (5 bases). This CDR3 is built from 15 residues. Between the trimmed V and J ends, which lost 1 base and 4 bases, there was a span of 13 bases. The germline gives CDR1 LNHDA, CDR2 SQIVND (reference sequence). CDR3 in DNA: TGTGCCAGTAGTATAGGCGGACCAGGGAGCACTGAAGCTTTCTTT. This codes for CASSIGGPGSTEAFF.

The chain uses TRBV24-1 and TRBJ2-1, with 7 bases matching TRBD2. The germline V gene has CDR1 KGHDR and CDR2 SFDVKD. The CDR3 is made up of 15 amino acids. V lost 1 base, J lost 7 bases, and 6 bases stayed unmatched. CDR3 in DNA: TGTGCCACCAGTGATTTTGACGGCGGGAGAAATGAGCAGTTCTTC. The encoded protein is CATSDFDGGRNEQFF.

For this clonotype: Given a much more abundant clone one base away, this may be a read error. This chain uses TRBV27 with TRBJ2-5; the D gene is possibly TRBD2 (7 bases). The CDR3 has 14 amino acids. Trimming cost V 6 bases and J 10 bases, with 21 bases left between them. Germline loops: CDR1 MNHEY, CDR2 SMNVEV (reference sequence). CDR3 loop: CASRQPGGGVIQYF. CDR3 bases: TGTGCCAGCAGGCAACCGGGGGGCGGAGTGATCCAGTACTTC.

This chain links TRBV20-1 with TRBJ2-5, with 11 bases aligning to TRBD2. The DNA end lines up better with TRBJ2-1; the J call may be wrong. The V gene's germline CDR1 is DFQATT and CDR2 SNEGSKA (reference sequence). The CDR3 is made up of 15 amino acids. The CDR3, as DNA: TGCAGTGCTAGAAAACTAGCGGGGGACCAAGAGACCCAGTTCTTC. The encoded protein is CSARKLAGDQETQFF.

This clonotype was seen many times. This chain joins TRBV7-2 and TRBJ2-3, with TRBD2 matching over 13 bases. Trimming at V came to 4 bases and at J to 3 bases, leaving 4 bases not matched to a gene. This CDR3 has 16 amino acids. From germline, CDR1 is SGHTA and CDR2 FQGNSA. This chain's CDR3 is CASSSWTSGSTDTQYF. The CDR3 nucleotides read TGTGCCAGCAGCTCCTGGACTAGCGGGAGTACAGATACGCAGTATTTT.

In this sample, this clonotype turned up a few times. The chain is built from TRBV11-2 and TRBJ1-1; the D is unclear. Germline lookup yields CDR1 SGHAT and CDR2 FQNNGV. The CDR3 extends over 13 amino acids. The V end lost 10 bases, the J end lost 0 bases, and 12 bases lay between the germline ends. CDR3 DNA sequence: TGTGCCACCTATGCCCACATGAACACTGAAGCTTTCTTT. Amino acid sequence: CATYAHMNTEAFF.

This clonotype was seen ten or more times. The CDR3 nucleotides are TGTGCCAGCAGCCAAGAAGCTAGCGGGCTCAATGAGCAGTTCTTC. Its protein product is CASSQEASGLNEQFF. The genes are TRBV3-1 and TRBJ2-1; 8 nucleotides line up with TRBD2. CDR3 length: 15 amino acids. The germline CDR1 and CDR2 sequences are LGHDT and YNNKEL (reference sequence). Trimming took 0 bases from V and 6 from J; bases not matched to a gene: 4.

Remarks on this clonotype: This could be a read error, since a much larger clone is one nucleotide away. V usage is TRBV7-2 and J usage is TRBJ2-7; 11 nucleotides agree with TRBD2. The germline V gene has CDR1 SGHTA and CDR2 FQGNSA. There are 15 residues in the CDR3. The trim removed 5 bases at V and 6 bases at J, leaving 9 bases unmatched. In nucleotides, the CDR3 is TGTGCCAGCAGCCCCTTAGCGGGAGGGCGGCTCGAGCAGTACTTC. It specifies CASSPLAGGRLEQYF.

This clonotype was counted between two and nine times. The rearrangement uses TRBV12-3 or TRBV12-4 and TRBJ1-5; D is possibly TRBD1 (5 bases). This CDR3 region has 15 residues. Trimming removed 1 base from V and 6 bases from J, with 13 bases in between. This chain's CDR3 is CASSLGGAVLQPQHF. CDR3 in DNA: TGTGCCAGCAGTTTAGGTGGGGCAGTTCTTCAGCCCCAGCATTTT.

Many counts were recorded for this clonotype. V is TRBV28 and J is TRBJ2-3; TRBD2 agrees at 10 bases. The CDR3 spans 16 residues. The V gene's germline CDR1 is MDHEN and CDR2 SYDVKM. The junction had 10 bases not matched to a gene; V was cut back by 2 bases and J by 8 bases. The CDR3 protein is CASSLPTSGPGGTQYF. CDR3 coding DNA: TGTGCCAGCAGTTTACCGACTAGCGGGCCTGGTGGTACGCAGTATTTT. The full variable domain, in which reference TRBV28 and TRBJ2-3 provide the parts outside the CDR3, is DVKVTQSSRYLVKRTGEKVFLECVQDMDHENMFWYRQDPGLGLRLIYFSYDVKMKEKGDIPEGYSVSREKKERFSLILESASTNQTSMYLCASSLPTSGPGGTQYFGPGTRLTVL.

The rearrangement uses TRBV20-1 and TRBJ2-1; no reliable D call. Germline lookup yields CDR1 DFQATT and CDR2 SNEGSKA (reference sequence). The CDR3 sequence is 15 residues long. V was pared by 6 bases and J by 0 bases, with 15 bases between. The CDR3 reads CSARSFGVSYNEQFF. CDR3 in DNA: TGCAGTGCCCGGTCGTTCGGAGTCTCCTACAATGAGCAGTTCTTC.

This clonotype was seen ten or more times. This chain links TRBV7-8 with TRBJ2-7; the D gene is possibly TRBD2 (6 bases). V shed 0 bases and J shed 7 bases, with 13 bases lying between them. The germline V gene has CDR1 SGHVS and CDR2 FQNEAQ. This CDR3 is built from 14 residues. The CDR3 region is CASSLAGTAREQYF. In DNA form, the CDR3 reads TGTGCCAGCAGCTTAGCCGGGACTGCTCGGGAGCAGTACTTC.

Ten or more counts support this clonotype. CDR3 sequence (DNA): TGTGCCAGCAGTTCCCTAGCGGATGAGCAGTTCTTC. It yields the protein CASSSLADEQFF. The chain joins TRBV12-3 or TRBV12-4 to TRBJ2-1, with TRBD2 matching 7 bases. CDR3 length: 12 amino acids. V gave up 4 bases and J gave up 8 bases; unmatched junction bases: 2.

The chain joins TRBV7-3 to TRBJ2-1, with 8 bases lining up with TRBD1. Germline V lookup: CDR1 SGHTA, CDR2 FQGTGA. This CDR3 is built from 15 residues. V lost 6 bases and J lost 9; bases outside the gene matches: 13. CDR3 protein: CASRPYGATGGEQFF. The CDR3 coding sequence is TGTGCCAGCAGACCTTACGGCGCTACAGGGGGTGAGCAGTTCTTC.

In its sample, this clonotype was seen a few times. The chain has TRBV7-2 and TRBJ1-1; D is unclear. V was trimmed by 4 bases and J by 4 bases, leaving 7 bases between them. This CDR3 comprises 12 residues. The V gene's germline CDR1 is SGHTA and CDR2 FQGNSA. CDR3 in amino acids: CASSSTVTEAFF. The DNA for the CDR3 is TGTGCCAGCAGCTCGACCGTCACTGAAGCTTTCTTT.

As for this clonotype: Since a much larger clone is just one base distant, this may be a read error. V and J are TRBV3-1 and TRBJ2-2, with D maybe TRBD2 (6 bases). The CDR3 is 14 amino acids. CDR1 is LGHDT and CDR2 is YNNKEL in the germline V gene (reference sequence). CDR3 sequence: CASSRGRNTGELIF. CDR3 sequence (DNA): TGTGCCAGCAGCCGTGGGAGGAACACCGGGGAGCTGATTTTT.